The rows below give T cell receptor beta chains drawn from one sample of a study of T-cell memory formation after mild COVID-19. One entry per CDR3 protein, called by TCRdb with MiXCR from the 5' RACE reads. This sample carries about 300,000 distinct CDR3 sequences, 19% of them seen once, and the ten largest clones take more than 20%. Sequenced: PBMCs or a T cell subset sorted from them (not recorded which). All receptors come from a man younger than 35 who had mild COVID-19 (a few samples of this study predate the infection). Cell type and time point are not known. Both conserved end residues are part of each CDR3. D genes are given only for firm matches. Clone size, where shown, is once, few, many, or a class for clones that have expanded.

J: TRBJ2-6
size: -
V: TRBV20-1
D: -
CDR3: CSAWGSGANVLTF
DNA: TGCAGTGCTTGGGGTTCTGGGGCCAACGTCCTGACTTTC

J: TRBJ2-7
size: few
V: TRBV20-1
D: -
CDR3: CSARSPRRRGEQYF
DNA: TGCAGTGCTAGAAGTCCCCGGCGGAGGGGCGAGCAGTACTTC

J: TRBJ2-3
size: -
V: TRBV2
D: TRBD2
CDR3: CASGRGGGASDTQYF
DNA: TGTGCCAGCGGGAGAGGCGGGGGGGCCTCAGATACGCAGTATTTT

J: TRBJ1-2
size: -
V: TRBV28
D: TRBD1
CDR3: CATSTPGQVYGYTF
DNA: TGTGCCACTTCAACCCCAGGACAGGTCTATGGCTACACCTTC

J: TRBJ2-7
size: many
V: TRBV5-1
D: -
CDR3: CASSLGQASYEQYF
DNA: TGCGCCAGCAGCTTGGGCCAGGCTTCCTACGAGCAGTACTTC

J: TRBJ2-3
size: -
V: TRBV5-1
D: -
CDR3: CASSLDRPGTDTQYF
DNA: TGCGCCAGCAGCCTAGACAGACCAGGAACAGATACGCAGTATTTT

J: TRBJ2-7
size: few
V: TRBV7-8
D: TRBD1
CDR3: CASSIPTGVAWEQYF
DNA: TGTGCCAGCAGCATTCCGACAGGGGTGGCATGGGAGCAGTACTTC

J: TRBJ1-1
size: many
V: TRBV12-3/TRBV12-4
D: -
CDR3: CASKPAQGGNTEAFF
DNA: TGTGCCAGCAAACCGGCCCAGGGCGGGAACACTGAAGCTTTCTTT

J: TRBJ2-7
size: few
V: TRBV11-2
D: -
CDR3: CASSVQGNEQYF
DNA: TGTGCCAGCAGCGTACAGGGTAACGAGCAGTACTTC

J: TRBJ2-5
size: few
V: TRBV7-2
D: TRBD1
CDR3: CASLRDREETQYF
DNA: TGTGCCAGCCTCCGGGACAGGGAAGAGACCCAGTACTTC

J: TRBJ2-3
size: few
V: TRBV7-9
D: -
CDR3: CASSPSSVSTDTQYF
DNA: TGTGCCAGCAGCCCTTCCTCGGTTAGCACAGATACGCAGTATTTT

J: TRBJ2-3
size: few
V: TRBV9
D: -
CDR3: CASNQGGPGDTQYF
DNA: TGTGCCAGCAACCAGGGGGGGCCGGGAGATACGCAGTATTTT

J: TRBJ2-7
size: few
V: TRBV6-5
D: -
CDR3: CASRRSRWRDYEQYF
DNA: TGTGCCAGCCGCAGAAGTCGTTGGCGGGACTACGAGCAGTACTTC

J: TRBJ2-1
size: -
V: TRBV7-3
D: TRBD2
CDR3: CASSSRGASGVFNEQFF
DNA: TGTGCCAGCAGCTCCAGGGGTGCTAGCGGGGTCTTCAATGAGCAGTTCTTC

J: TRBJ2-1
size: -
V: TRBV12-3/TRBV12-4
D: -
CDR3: CASSFGESYNEQFF
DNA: TGTGCCAGCAGTTTTGGTGAATCCTACAATGAGCAGTTCTTC

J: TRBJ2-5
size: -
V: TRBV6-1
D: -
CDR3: CASSVESQETQYF
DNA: TGTGCCAGCAGCGTAGAGTCGCAAGAGACCCAGTACTTC